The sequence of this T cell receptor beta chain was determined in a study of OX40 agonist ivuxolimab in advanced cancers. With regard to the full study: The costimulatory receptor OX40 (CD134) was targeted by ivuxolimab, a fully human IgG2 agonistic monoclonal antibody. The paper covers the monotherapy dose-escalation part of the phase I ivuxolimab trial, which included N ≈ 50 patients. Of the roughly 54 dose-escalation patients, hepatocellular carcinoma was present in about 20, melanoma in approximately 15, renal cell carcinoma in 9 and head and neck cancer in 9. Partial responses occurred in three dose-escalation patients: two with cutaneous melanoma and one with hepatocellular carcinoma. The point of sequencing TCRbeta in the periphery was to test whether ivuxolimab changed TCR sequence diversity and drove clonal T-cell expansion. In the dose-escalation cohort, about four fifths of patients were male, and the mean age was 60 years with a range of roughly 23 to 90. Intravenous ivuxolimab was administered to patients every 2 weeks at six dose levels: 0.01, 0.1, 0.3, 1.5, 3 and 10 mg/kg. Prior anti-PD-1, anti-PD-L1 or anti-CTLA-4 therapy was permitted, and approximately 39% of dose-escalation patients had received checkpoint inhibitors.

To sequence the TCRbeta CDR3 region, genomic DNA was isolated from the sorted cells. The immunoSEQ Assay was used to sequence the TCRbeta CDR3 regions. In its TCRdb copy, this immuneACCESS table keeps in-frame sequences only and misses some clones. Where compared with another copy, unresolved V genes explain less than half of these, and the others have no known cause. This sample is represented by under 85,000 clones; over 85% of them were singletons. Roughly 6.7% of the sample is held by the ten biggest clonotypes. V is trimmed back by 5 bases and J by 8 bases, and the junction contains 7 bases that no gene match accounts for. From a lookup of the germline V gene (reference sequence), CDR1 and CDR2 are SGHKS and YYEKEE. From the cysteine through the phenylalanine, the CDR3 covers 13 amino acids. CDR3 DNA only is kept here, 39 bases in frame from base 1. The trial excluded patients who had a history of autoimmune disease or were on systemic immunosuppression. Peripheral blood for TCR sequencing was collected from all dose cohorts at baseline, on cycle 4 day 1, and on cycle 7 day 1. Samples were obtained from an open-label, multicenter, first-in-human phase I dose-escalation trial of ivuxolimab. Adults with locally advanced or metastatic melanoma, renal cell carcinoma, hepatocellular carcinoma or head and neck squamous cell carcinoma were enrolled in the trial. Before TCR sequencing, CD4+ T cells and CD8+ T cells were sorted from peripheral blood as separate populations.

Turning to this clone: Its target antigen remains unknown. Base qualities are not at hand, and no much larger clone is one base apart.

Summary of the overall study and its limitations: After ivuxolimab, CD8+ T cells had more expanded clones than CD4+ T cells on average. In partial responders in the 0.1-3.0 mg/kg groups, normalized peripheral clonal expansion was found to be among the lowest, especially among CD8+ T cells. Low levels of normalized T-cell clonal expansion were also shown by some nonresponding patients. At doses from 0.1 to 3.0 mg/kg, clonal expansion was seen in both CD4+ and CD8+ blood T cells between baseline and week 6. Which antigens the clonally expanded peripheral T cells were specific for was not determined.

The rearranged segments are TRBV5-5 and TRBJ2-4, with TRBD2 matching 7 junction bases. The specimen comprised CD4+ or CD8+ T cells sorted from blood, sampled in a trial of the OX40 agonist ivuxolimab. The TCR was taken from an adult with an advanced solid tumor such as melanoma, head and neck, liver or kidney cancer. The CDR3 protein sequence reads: CASRGEGLYIQYF. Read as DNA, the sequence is TGTGCCAGCAGAGGGGAGGGCCTATACATTCAGTACTTC.